The rows below give T cell receptor beta chains drawn from one sample of a study of T cells in localized non-small cell lung cancer. TCRdb keeps only in-frame clones here, not all; method: immunoSEQ multiplex PCR. This sample has roughly 72,000 clones, with 80% to 90% found just once. Material: peripheral blood, obtained before any cancer treatment. These receptors originate from a male donor at least 60 years old with stage III squamous cell lung carcinoma. CDR3s include the opening cysteine and the closing phenylalanine or tryptophan.

>TRBJ2-2|TRBV19
CASSVTLASTGELFF
>TRBJ2-1|TRBV9
CASSTRQSNEQFF
>TRBJ2-6|TRBV7-3
CASSLVVSGANVLTF
>TRBJ1-2|TRBV7-2
CASRRSGRSYGYTF
>TRBJ2-1|TRBV5-4
CASSRDRILYNEQFF
>TRBJ2-3|TRBV9
CASSVEGAFTDTQYF
>TRBJ1-4|TRBV5-6
CASSLGQFGEKLFF
>TRBJ1-6|TRBV5-6
CASSFESGNNSPLHF
>TRBJ1-3|TRBV27
CASSGEGARPTIYF
>TRBJ2-3|TRBV7-2
CASSLGTGFTDTQYF
>TRBJ1-5|TRBV4-1
CASSQEGRGFRQPQHF
>TRBJ1-2|TRBV6-6
CASIRTDDSNYGYTF
>TRBJ2-2|TRBV7-2
CASSLEGRRGNTGELFF
>TRBJ1-1|TRBV7-9
CASSLEGATEAFF
>TRBJ2-1|TRBV20-1
CSANTNNEQFF
>TRBJ2-7|TRBV6-1
CASSEMGGHSYEQYF